This TCR beta chain originates from a study of T cell repertoires in cytomegalovirus infection. Study information: Public TCR beta signatures provided an indication of both CMV infection and a matching HLA type.

Per the germline V gene, CDR1 is SGHTA and CDR2 is FQGNSA. Losses at the gene ends were 2 bases for V and 2 bases for J; bases not matched to a gene: 10. The CDR3 consists of 17 residues. On this clonotype itself: What it binds is unknown.

Study conclusions and caveats: Adding up the frequency of public TCR beta families identified people who carried CMV plus the relevant HLA. HLA-C-restricted CMV-specific TCR beta clonotypes were dominant in the ex vivo response.

TCRdb re-called the reads through MiXCR, storing one row per CDR3 protein. This sample carries 150,000 to 200,000 distinct CDR3 sequences, about 15% of them seen once, and the ten largest clones take approximately 25%. The material sequenced was CD8+ T cells from PBMCs. The chain employs TRBV7-2 and TRBJ2-3; 7 bases map to TRBD2. This TCR derives from a human donor in good health (CMV status not recorded). Some clones in this sample may be carry-over from other donors' samples. DNA of the CDR3: TGTGCCAGCAGCTTACGCTCGGCTAGCGGAGACACAGATACGCAGTATTTT. As protein: CASSLRSASGDTDTQYF. The full variable domain, rest sourced from reference TRBV7-2 and TRBJ2-3, is GAGVSQSPSNKVTEKGKDVELRCDPISGHTALYWYRQSLGQGLEFLIYFQGNSAPDKSGLPSDRFSAERTGGSVSTLTIQRTQQEDSAVYLCASSLRSASGDTDTQYFGPGTRLTVL.